The 19 T cell receptor beta chains presented below share a single source sample, sequenced in a study of cytomegalovirus exposure and HLA in healthy donors. PCR used 60 Vbeta primers and 13 Jbeta primers. Sequencing was performed with immunoSEQ multiplex PCR; in TCRdb, only in-frame clones are kept and a portion is missing. Here the sample spans under 200,000 clones, roughly 73% being singletons. The specimen was PBMCs. The source of these receptors is a woman aged 40 to 55 in good health and CMV-seropositive.

This clone occurred once. The chain has TRBV27 and TRBJ1-5; 7 nucleotides align to TRBD1. The length of the CDR3 is 16 residues. The junction had 9 bases not matched to a gene; V was cut back by 4 bases and J by 3 bases. The germline gives CDR1 MNHEY, CDR2 SMNVEV (reference sequence). The CDR3 DNA reads as TGTGCCAGCAGTTCGGACAAACAGGGGATCAATCAGCCCCAGCATTTT. Encoded protein: CASSSDKQGINQPQHF.

Concerning this clone itself: The same CDR3 can be traced to other DNA sequences in this sample. J is TRBJ2-3 and V is TRBV7-6, with 8 bases that match TRBD2. In germline, CDR1 is SGHVS, CDR2 FNYEAQ. The V gene end was trimmed by 1 base and the J gene end by 5 bases; junction bases not matched to a gene: 2. The CDR3 runs 14 residues. The CDR3 DNA is TGTGCCAGCAGCTTAGGCCTAGCGGGAGATACGCAGTATTTT. Translated: CASSLGLAGDTQYF.

The CDR3 DNA sequence: TGTGCCAGCATTAAGACAGGAGGCAATCAGCCCCAGCATTTT. This codes for CASIKTGGNQPQHF. The genes are TRBV6-1 and TRBJ1-5; D might be TRBD1 (6 bases). The CDR3 is 14 residues long. Germline CDR1 and CDR2: MNHNS and SASEGT. V shed 7 bases and J shed 2 bases, with 12 bases lying between them.

The chain employs TRBV4-3 and TRBJ2-7, with 7 bases fitting TRBD1. The ends lost 4 bases at V and 2 bases at J; junction bases unmatched: 11. The CDR3 sequence is 16 residues long. Looked up from germline, CDR1 is LGHNA and CDR2 is YSLEER. The CDR3, as DNA: TGCGCCAGCAGCCGCCAGACAGGGTTATACCCCTACGAGCAGTACTTC. This encodes CASSRQTGLYPYEQYF.

This clone occurred a few times. The chain carries TRBV27 and TRBJ2-7, with 9 bases that match TRBD1. The V gene's germline CDR1 is MNHEY and CDR2 SMNVEV (reference sequence). The CDR3 spans 17 residues. The V gene end was trimmed by 5 bases and the J gene end by 4 bases; junction bases not matched to a gene: 15. CDR3 sequence (DNA): TGTGCCAGCAGTCCCTTCGGGCCCGGGACAGGGCGATACGAGCAGTACTTC. It specifies CASSPFGPGTGRYEQYF.

The chain carries TRBV5-1 and TRBJ2-2, with D tentatively TRBD2 (6 bases). V dropped 6 bases and J dropped 4 bases, with 16 bases sitting between them. The germline CDR1 and CDR2 sequences are SGHRS and YFSETQ. CDR3 length: 15 amino acids. Written as DNA, the CDR3 is TGCGCCAGCACCCAAGGAGGGAGTGGCACCGGGGAGCTGTTTTTT. Its translation: CASTQGGSGTGELFF.

The V call is TRBV19, the J call TRBJ2-5; TRBD1 matches 9 bases. Trimming cost V 5 bases and J 5 bases; bases outside gene matches: 6. This CDR3 is built from 14 residues. Germline CDR1 LNHDA, CDR2 SQIVND (reference sequence). CDR3 amino acids: CASSPMTGGETQYF. CDR3 nucleotides: TGTGCCAGTAGTCCCATGACAGGGGGGGAGACCCAGTACTTC. The entire variable domain, with the rest obtained from reference TRBV19 and TRBJ2-5, is as follows: DGGITQSPKYLFRKEGQNVTLSCEQNLNHDAMYWYRQDPGQGLRLIYYSQIVNDFQKGDIAEGYSVSREKKESFPLTVTSAQKNPTAFYLCASSPMTGGETQYFGPGTRLLVL.

Here the CDR3 DNA reads TGTGCCAGCACGTCACAGGGAGTGACCTACAATGAGCAGTTCTTC. It yields the protein CASTSQGVTYNEQFF. The chain combines TRBV21-1 with TRBJ2-1; the DNA was not used to check the table's D call, TRBD1. TRBV21-1 is an annotated pseudogene. The CDR3 covers 15 residues.

The rearrangement uses TRBV19 and TRBJ2-7, with 11 bases aligning to TRBD1. CDR1 LNHDA and CDR2 SQIVND come from the germline V gene (reference sequence). The J segment lost 0 bases and the V segment lost 6 bases, leaving 1 base of the junction unmatched. This CDR3 is built from 14 residues. CDR3 loop: CASRGQGDSYEQYF. CDR3 nucleotide sequence: TGTGCCAGTAGGGGACAGGGGGACTCCTACGAGCAGTACTTC.

This chain uses TRBV11-2 with TRBJ2-7; D not certain. CDR3 length: 14 residues. The germline V gene has CDR1 SGHAT and CDR2 FQNNGV. V was cut by 5 bases and J by 6 bases, with 17 bases left in between. CDR3 region: CASSQTIAAAEQYF. The CDR3 bases are TGTGCCAGCAGCCAAACTATTGCGGCCGCCGAGCAGTACTTC.

J is TRBJ1-5 and V is TRBV7-9; TRBD1 matches 7 bases. Trimming took 0 bases from V and 4 from J; bases not matched to a gene: 6. The germline gives CDR1 SEHNR, CDR2 FQNEAQ (reference sequence). The CDR3 runs 16 residues. The CDR3 DNA is TGTGCCAGCAGCTTAGCAGCAGGGGGGTTTAATCAGCCCCAGCATTTT. Its translation is CASSLAAGGFNQPQHF.

The chain links TRBV7-3 to TRBJ1-1; possibly TRBD1 for D (6 bases). Per germline, CDR1 SGHTA and CDR2 FQGTGA. Trimming took 3 bases from V and 2 from J, leaving 16 bases between them. The CDR3 has 16 residues. The CDR3: CASSFGQRRTNTEAFF. In DNA form, the CDR3 reads TGTGCCAGCAGCTTCGGACAGAGAAGGACCAACACTGAAGCTTTCTTT.

This clone was found once. The chain employs TRBV28 and TRBJ2-7; possible D gene TRBD1, 6 bases. The length of the CDR3 is 17 residues. V lost 6 bases, J lost 0 bases, and 21 bases lay in between. Germline V gives CDR1 MDHEN, CDR2 SYDVKM. The CDR3 DNA sequence: TGTGCCAGCAGCAAAAACGAGTGGGACATCACCTCCTACGAGCAGTACTTC. Encoded protein: CASSKNEWDITSYEQYF.

The chain has TRBV19 and TRBJ2-7; 13 bases are a match to TRBD2. This CDR3 is built from 15 residues. Trimming at V came to 9 bases and at J to 5 bases, leaving 10 bases not matched to a gene. Looked up from germline, CDR1 is LNHDA and CDR2 is SQIVND (reference sequence). The CDR3 reads CASSTGLAGVDEQYF. The CDR3 DNA sequence: TGTGCCAGCTCAACCGGACTAGCGGGAGTTGACGAGCAGTACTTC.

The gene calls are TRBV7-8 and TRBJ1-1, with unresolved D. CDR3 size: 14 residues. The ends were cut back, 8 bases at V and 1 base at J, with 14 bases in the middle. Germline CDR1 reads SGHVS; CDR2 reads FQNEAQ. The CDR3 sequence: CASGSGFRNTEAFF. The DNA for the CDR3 is TGTGCCAGCGGAAGCGGTTTCAGGAACACTGAAGCTTTCTTT.

This chain connects TRBV21-1 to TRBJ2-2; TRBD2 is taken as the D call from the table, unchecked against the DNA. TRBV21-1 is deemed a pseudogene. The CDR3 is made up of 22 amino acids. The CDR3 loop is CASSKALVPSWGGRAITEELFF. The CDR3 coding sequence is TGTGCCAGCAGCAAAGCGCTCGTCCCCTCCTGGGGCGGGAGGGCAATAACCGAGGAGCTGTTTTTT.

J is TRBJ2-5 and V is TRBV14; TRBD2 might be the D (5 bases). TRBJ2-7 explains the end of the DNA better; the J call may be wrong. In germline, CDR1 is SGHDN, CDR2 FVKESK. The CDR3 extends over 15 amino acids. In nucleotides, the CDR3 is TGTGCCAGCAGCCCTCCCGGATACTCGGGGTCCGAGCAGTACTTC. Its translation is CASSPPGYSGSEQYF.

The V gene is TRBV27, the J gene TRBJ2-7; D may be TRBD1 (5 bases). There are 14 residues in the CDR3. Between the trimmed V and J ends, which lost 0 bases and 2 bases, there was a span of 8 bases. CDR1 is MNHEY, CDR2 SMNVEV, per germline (reference sequence). The CDR3: CASSLSKGPYEQYF. CDR3 bases: TGTGCCAGCAGTTTATCGAAGGGGCCCTACGAGCAGTACTTC.

This clone showed up just once. The chain is built from TRBV2 and TRBJ2-7; 16 nucleotides match TRBD2. Germline CDR1 is SNHLY and CDR2 is FYNNEI. The CDR3 is 17 residues long. The V segment lost 6 bases and the J segment 5 bases; nucleotides outside the gene matches: 10. CDR3 coding DNA: TGTGCCAGCAGAGACGGGACTAGCGGGAGGGTGACGAACGAGCAGTACTTC. It yields the protein CASRDGTSGRVTNEQYF. Full variable domain (remainder filled in from reference TRBV2 and TRBJ2-7): EPEVTQTPSHQVTQMGQEVILRCVPISNHLYFYWYRQILGQKVEFLVSFYNNEISEKSEIFDDQFSVERPDGSNFTLKIRSTKLEDSAMYFCASRDGTSGRVTNEQYFGPGTRLTVT.